The 19 T cell receptor beta chains below were found in one sample sequenced in a study of early T cells in non-severe SARS-CoV-2 infection. MiXCR was run by TCRdb on the 5' RACE reads, yielding one entry per CDR3 protein. The data contain tens of thousands of distinct CDR3 sequences, 5.5% to 8% of them seen just once; the ten biggest clones take up approximately 2.7%. Sequenced input: whole blood. The receptor source for this set is an adult who was a healthcare worker with PCR-confirmed SARS-CoV-2 infection or an uninfected control (not recorded which).

This clonotype showed up many times. This chain uses TRBV18 with TRBJ2-3; D remains unclear. Germline loops: CDR1 KGHSH, CDR2 LQKENI. This CDR3 has 16 amino acids. Deletions cut 1 base from V and 0 bases from J, with 11 bases between. The CDR3 DNA sequence: TGTGCCAGCTCACCACTCCGAACGGGTAGCACAGATACGCAGTATTTT. Translating gives CASSPLRTGSTDTQYF.

This clonotype was counted at least ten times. V is TRBV27 and J is TRBJ1-2, with D possibly being TRBD1 (6 bases). V was clipped by 6 bases and J by 0 bases, with 14 bases between them. From germline, CDR1 is MNHEY and CDR2 SMNVEV (reference sequence). The CDR3 extends over 15 amino acids. CDR3 DNA: TGTGCCAGCAGATTACAGGGAAGAGCTAACTATGGCTACACCTTC. Protein: CASRLQGRANYGYTF.

This clonotype occurred a few times. One junction end does not reproduce the germline sequence, and a read error may be involved. The chain combines TRBV5-4 with TRBJ2-4; D is possibly TRBD2 (5 bases). The CDR3 has 13 amino acids. CDR1 and CDR2 from the germline V gene are SGHNT and YYREEE (reference sequence). In DNA form, the CDR3 reads TGTGCCAGCAGTTTGGACCGGGGAAACATTCAGTACTTC. Translating it yields CASSLDRGNIQYF. Using reference TRBV5-4 and TRBJ2-4 for the parts outside the CDR3, the full variable domain is ETGVTQSPTHLIKTRGQQVTLRCSSQSGHNTVSWYQQALGQGPQFIFQYYREEENGRGNFPPRFSGLQFPNYSSELNVNALELDDSALYLCASSLDRGNIQYFGAGTRLSVL.

This clonotype came up many times. The chain recombines TRBV20-1 with TRBJ2-4; D unresolved. This CDR3 region has 16 residues. Germline V gene data show CDR1 as DFQATT and CDR2 as SNEGSKA (reference sequence). Trimming stripped 4 bases from V and 1 base from J, with 17 bases between. CDR3 in amino acids: CSATSMGLSAKNIQYF. CDR3 sequence (DNA): TGCAGTGCTACATCGATGGGGTTATCGGCCAAAAACATTCAGTACTTC.

This clonotype was counted many times. The genes are TRBV11-1 and TRBJ2-3, with D possibly being TRBD1 (6 bases). Germline CDR1 is SGHAT and CDR2 is FQDESV (reference sequence). V lost 7 bases and J lost 2, with 13 bases in between. The CDR3 is made up of 14 amino acids. The CDR3 DNA follows: TGTGCCAGCACTACACAGGGAAACACAGATACGCAGTATTTT. Translated, it gives CASTTQGNTDTQYF.

The chain carries TRBV6-2 or TRBV6-3 and TRBJ2-1, with TRBD2 matching 9 bases. This CDR3 is built from 15 residues. With 7 bases clipped from V and 2 bases from J, the junction kept 6 bases outside the gene matches. The germline CDR1 and CDR2 sequences are MNHEY and SVGEGT. The CDR3 reads CASTSAGGPYNEQFF. The CDR3 DNA sequence: TGTGCCAGCACCTCTGCGGGAGGGCCCTACAATGAGCAGTTCTTC.

This clonotype occurred once. A much larger clone differs by one base, so this may be a read error. The chain couples TRBV28 to TRBJ1-1; tentative D call: TRBD1 (5 bases). Germline-derived CDR1 and CDR2 are MDHEN and SYDVKM. The CDR3 sequence is 14 residues long. Trimming shortened V by 7 bases and J by 4 bases, and 16 bases separated the two germline ends. CDR3 sequence: CASIPPGLGTEAFF. CDR3 sequence (DNA): TGTGCCAGCATTCCTCCAGGGTTAGGCACTGAAGCTTTCTTT.

This chain uses TRBV12-3 or TRBV12-4 with TRBJ1-6; D is undetermined. This CDR3 has 14 amino acids. Trimming cost V 6 bases and J 6 bases, with 12 bases left between them. The chain's CDR3 is CASRVASGNSPLHF. CDR3 sequence (DNA): TGTGCCAGCAGGGTAGCGTCGGGTAATTCACCCCTCCACTTT.

The chain has TRBV28 and TRBJ1-1, with D hard to call. CDR3 size: 11 residues. V dropped 4 bases and J dropped 1 base, with 1 base sitting between them. The germline V gene encodes CDR1 MDHEN and CDR2 SYDVKM. The CDR3 region has the DNA TGTGCCAGCAGTTGGAACACTGAAGCTTTCTTT. Translation: CASSWNTEAFF.

This clonotype was observed at least ten times. The V and J genes are TRBV28 and TRBJ1-1; 7 nucleotides align to TRBD1. The CDR3 extends over 17 amino acids. Germline assignment: CDR1 MDHEN and CDR2 SYDVKM. With V trimmed by 5 bases and J by 1 base, 13 bases remained unmatched. The CDR3 loop is CASSPPGQATPNTEAFF. For the CDR3, the DNA is TGTGCCAGCAGTCCGCCTGGACAGGCGACTCCGAACACTGAAGCTTTCTTT.

Many counts were recorded for this clonotype. The chain carries TRBV3-1 and TRBJ1-2, with TRBD1 matching 8 bases. There are 14 residues in the CDR3. The ends lost 4 bases at V and 4 bases at J; junction bases unmatched: 5. Germline V gene sequence: CDR1 LGHDT, CDR2 YNNKEL (reference sequence). CDR3 loop: CASSRTGTGYGYTF. The CDR3 coding sequence is TGTGCCAGCAGCCGAACCGGGACAGGCTATGGCTACACCTTC.

The V and J genes are TRBV5-4 and TRBJ2-3; TRBD1 might be the D (6 bases). Germline lookup yields CDR1 SGHNT and CDR2 YYREEE (reference sequence). The CDR3 spans 15 residues. The V and J ends lost 4 bases and 2 bases respectively, with 14 bases between them. The CDR3 spells CASSTGKAPTDTQYF. The CDR3 DNA reads TGTGCCAGCAGCACAGGGAAAGCCCCCACAGATACGCAGTATTTT.

Sample share makes this clonotype medium-sized. The chain employs TRBV7-2 and TRBJ2-7; TRBD2 matches 12 bases. V dropped 5 bases and J dropped 7; count of bases not matched to a gene: 12. Germline lookup yields CDR1 SGHTA and CDR2 FQGNSA. This CDR3 is 16 amino acids long. The CDR3 region is CASSRRLAGVLWEQYF. The CDR3 region has the DNA TGTGCCAGCAGCCGCCGACTAGCGGGAGTGTTGTGGGAGCAGTACTTC.

This clonotype was seen ten or more times. The chain couples TRBV7-2 to TRBJ1-1, with D hard to call. Germline CDR1 SGHTA, CDR2 FQGNSA. V was clipped by 4 bases and J by 2 bases, with 8 bases between them. The CDR3 is 13 amino acids. For the CDR3, the DNA is TGTGCCAGCAGCTCACAGACTAACACTGAAGCTTTCTTT. Encoded protein: CASSSQTNTEAFF. The full variable domain, completed using reference TRBV7-2 and TRBJ1-1, is GAGVSQSPSNKVTEKGKDVELRCDPISGHTALYWYRQSLGQGLEFLIYFQGNSAPDKSGLPSDRFSAERTGGSVSTLTIQRTQQEDSAVYLCASSSQTNTEAFFGQGTRLTVV.

This clonotype was seen more than once but under ten times. The genes are TRBV2 and TRBJ1-6; 7 bases are shared with TRBD1. The J segment lost 17 bases and the V segment lost 1 base, leaving 5 bases of the junction unmatched. The CDR3 is 12 residues long. CDR1 and CDR2 (germline): SNHLY, FYNNEI. The CDR3 DNA reads TGTGCCAGCAGTGAAGTTAAGGGGGCGGTCCACTTT. It codes for CASSEVKGAVHF.

This clonotype was seen ten or more times. This rearrangement joins TRBV6-2 or TRBV6-3 to TRBJ2-1; D not certain. Trimming took off 5 bases at V and 2 bases at J, with 10 bases between the two ends. The CDR3 extends over 14 amino acids. Germline values: CDR1 MNHEY, CDR2 SVGEGT. The CDR3 loop reads CASSRDGPYNEQFF. The CDR3 DNA reads as TGTGCCAGCAGTCGCGACGGCCCCTACAATGAGCAGTTCTTC.

This clonotype was observed at least ten times. The V gene is TRBV5-4, the J gene TRBJ2-3; 11 bases align to TRBD2. CDR1 and CDR2 from the germline V gene are SGHNT and YYREEE (reference sequence). The CDR3 consists of 16 residues. V lost 4 bases to trimming and J lost 5 bases; unmatched junction nucleotides: 9. The CDR3 sequence is CASSRTSGPGLDTQYF. The CDR3 DNA follows: TGTGCCAGCAGCCGGACTAGCGGGCCGGGGTTAGATACGCAGTATTTT. Based on the CDR3 plus reference TRBV5-4 and TRBJ2-3, the full variable domain is ETGVTQSPTHLIKTRGQQVTLRCSSQSGHNTVSWYQQALGQGPQFIFQYYREEENGRGNFPPRFSGLQFPNYSSELNVNALELDDSALYLCASSRTSGPGLDTQYFGPGTRLTVL.

This clonotype was counted many times. This chain links TRBV12-3 or TRBV12-4 with TRBJ1-3; weak D call: TRBD1 (6 bases). Trimming shortened V by 5 bases and J by 2 bases, and 13 bases separated the two germline ends. The CDR3 is made up of 15 amino acids. The chain's CDR3 is CASSLQGSPGNTIYF. CDR3 bases: TGTGCCAGCAGTCTACAGGGAAGTCCTGGAAACACCATATATTTT.

The V call is TRBV11-3, the J call TRBJ2-1, with D maybe TRBD1 (5 bases). Germline V gene data show CDR1 as SGHNT and CDR2 as YENEEA. Trimming removed 2 bases at V and 10 bases at J, with 6 bases between. The CDR3 runs 11 residues. CDR3 residues: CASSLQGEQFF. CDR3 in DNA: TGTGCCAGCAGCTTACAGGGAGAGCAGTTCTTC.